This T cell receptor beta chain derives from a study of response to subunit inactivated influenza vaccine. CDR1 is MDHEN and CDR2 is SYDVKM in the germline V gene. V was trimmed by 5 bases and J by 4 bases, leaving 17 bases between them. This CDR3 has 15 amino acids. TCRdb processed the RT-PCR reads anew with MiXCR; each CDR3 protein has one entry. The sample has about 540,000 distinct CDR3 sequences; under 30% are singletons. The sample was also reused in another study, on T cells expressing NK-cell markers. That paper adds: The TCR beta cDNA came from 5'RACE template switching with UMIs. Dominant NKG2C+ clonotypes in over 5 donors made up roughly 1.0-8% of CD8+ T cells.

The material sequenced was CD4+ T cells sorted from PBMCs, taken about 12 days after vaccination. This sequence joins TRBV28 and TRBJ2-5; D is uncertain. The receptor's source is a man aged 50 or older who received an inactivated influenza vaccine. The CDR3 DNA sequence: TGTGCCAGCAGTCCGAGTAGATCTGGGCTAGAGACCCAGTACTTC. Its protein product is CASSPSRSGLETQYF.